Following are 31 T cell receptor beta chains from one sample sequenced in a study of CXCR3-negative and CXCR3-positive naive CD8 T cells. 5' RACE that incorporated UMI labels was used to prepare the TRB cDNA libraries. TCRdb re-called the 5' RACE reads and gives one entry per CDR3 protein, without DNA. The clone table shows over 100,000 distinct CDR3 sequences, with the ten largest holding nearly 0.5%. Sequencing used naive CXCR3- CD8+ T cells from blood. This sample's subset: CD45RO-CCR7+CD27+CD95- naive CD8+ T cells lacking CXCR3 (TNR3-). The receptors were sampled from a human donor in good health. Some clones in this sample may be carry-over from other donors' samples.

This sequence joins TRBV7-8 and TRBJ2-7; TCRdb's D call, TRBD2, is unchecked because there is no DNA. CDR1 and CDR2 (germline): SGHVS, FQNEAQ. The CDR3 is 17 amino acids. The CDR3 reads CASSPRLAGYGTYEQYF. The variable domain in full, with the rest retrieved from reference TRBV7-8 and TRBJ2-7, is GAGVSQSPRYKVAKRGQDVALRCDPISGHVSLFWYQQALGQGPEFLTYFQNEAQLDKSGLPSDRFFAERPEGSVSTLKIQRTQQEDSAVYLCASSPRLAGYGTYEQYFGPGTRLTVT.

V usage is TRBV12-3 or TRBV12-4 and J usage is TRBJ2-7; TCRdb names TRBD2, which stays unverified in the absence of DNA. The CDR3 consists of 15 residues. Here the CDR3 reads CASSLTGTSTYEQCF.

V and J are TRBV20-1 and TRBJ2-1; with no DNA, the TCRdb D assignment of TRBD2 cannot be verified. The V gene's germline CDR1 is DFQATT and CDR2 SNEGSKA (reference sequence). The CDR3 consists of 17 residues. The CDR3 is CSARDLGLAGGPVEQFF.

The chain uses TRBV6-6 and TRBJ1-1; TCRdb proposes TRBD1, but this gene call is untestable without DNA. There are 15 residues in the CDR3. The germline V gene encodes CDR1 MNHNY and CDR2 SVGAGI (reference sequence). The CDR3 loop is CASSYAGQGQAEAFF.

The chain recombines TRBV5-1 with TRBJ2-1; TCRdb gives TRBD2 as the D gene, but with no DNA this cannot be confirmed. Germline V gene lookup returns CDR1 SGHRS and CDR2 YFSETQ. This CDR3 has 16 residues. The CDR3 reads CASSLAREVSYNEQFF.

The CDR3 is CASGLVWTGVNEQYF. The V and J genes are TRBV12-5 and TRBJ2-7; the D call from TCRdb, TRBD1, cannot be confirmed without DNA. CDR3 length: 15 residues. Germline CDR1 reads LGHNT; CDR2 reads FRNRAP.

V and J are TRBV4-1 and TRBJ2-3; TCRdb's D gene call, TRBD2, goes unchecked for lack of DNA. The CDR3 totals 16 residues. Germline CDR1 MGHRA, CDR2 YSYEKL. CDR3 loop: CASSQGTSVSTDTQYF.

This rearrangement joins TRBV7-2 to TRBJ2-2; there is no DNA to check the TCRdb D call of TRBD2. The CDR3 consists of 19 residues. Germline loops: CDR1 SGHTA, CDR2 FQGNSA. The CDR3 sequence is CASSLEWLAGGASTGELFF.

V gene TRBV9 combines with J gene TRBJ1-4. The V gene's germline CDR1 is SGDLS and CDR2 YYNGEE. The CDR3 is made up of 14 amino acids. The CDR3 here is CASSADRLNEKLFF.

The chain has TRBV7-6 and TRBJ2-6; there is no DNA to check the TCRdb D call of TRBD2. Per germline, CDR1 SGHVS and CDR2 FNYEAQ. The CDR3 covers 18 residues. CDR3 protein: CASSLDSRKPSGANVLTF.

The gene calls are TRBV7-9 and TRBJ1-6; checking the TCRdb D call of TRBD1 is not possible without DNA. The CDR3 length is 15 residues. CDR1 and CDR2 from the germline V gene are SEHNR and FQNEAQ (reference sequence). Here the CDR3 reads CASSLVTGAGSPLHF.

The rearrangement links TRBV5-6 to TRBJ2-7; the TRBD1 assignment by TCRdb is unverifiable without DNA. The CDR3 consists of 14 residues. Germline CDR1 SGHDT, CDR2 YYEEEE. CDR3: CASSPREAPYEQYF.

The chain uses TRBV7-9 and TRBJ2-7. The CDR3 is 15 residues long. Germline-derived CDR1 and CDR2 are SEHNR and FQNEAQ (reference sequence). This chain's CDR3 is CASSLQASSSYEQYF.

The chain combines TRBV27 with TRBJ1-1; lacking DNA, the TRBD1 call made by TCRdb goes unchecked. The CDR3 is made up of 16 amino acids. The V gene's germline CDR1 is MNHEY and CDR2 SMNVEV (reference sequence). CDR3: CASRHRGTGMNTEAFF.

The chain links TRBV12-3 or TRBV12-4 to TRBJ2-1. This CDR3 contains 11 residues. CDR3 loop: CASSLDIEQFF.

This sequence joins TRBV27 and TRBJ1-1; TCRdb designates TRBD1, a call that cannot be tested without DNA. CDR3 length: 13 amino acids. Germline values: CDR1 MNHEY, CDR2 SMNVEV (reference sequence). This CDR3 is CASSKTGNTEAFF.

The rearrangement uses TRBV20-1 and TRBJ2-5; TCRdb's D gene call, TRBD2, goes unchecked for lack of DNA. Germline V gene data show CDR1 as DFQATT and CDR2 as SNEGSKA (reference sequence). The CDR3 length is 12 residues. The chain's CDR3 is CSARGVPKAQYF.

J is TRBJ2-3 and V is TRBV29-1; TCRdb proposes TRBD2, but this gene call is untestable without DNA. The CDR3 is 18 residues long. CDR1 and CDR2 (germline): SQVTM, ANQGSEA. CDR3 loop: CSVEDRLAGVSGGDTQYF.

The V call is TRBV27, the J call TRBJ1-6. Per germline, CDR1 MNHEY and CDR2 SMNVEV (reference sequence). This CDR3 is 14 amino acids long. CDR3 residues: CASKEGFHNSPLHF.

The V gene is TRBV20-1, the J gene TRBJ2-7; the D gene TCRdb calls, TRBD1, cannot be checked with no DNA. The CDR3 consists of 17 residues. Germline V lookup: CDR1 DFQATT, CDR2 SNEGSKA (reference sequence). The CDR3 reads CSAPFLQGQGLLYEQYF.

V and J are TRBV27 and TRBJ2-7; there is no DNA to check the TCRdb D call of TRBD1. CDR1 and CDR2 from the germline V gene are MNHEY and SMNVEV (reference sequence). There are 15 residues in the CDR3. This chain's CDR3 is CASSSTGGYAYEQYF.

The rearrangement uses TRBV7-9 and TRBJ1-1; TCRdb's D call of TRBD1 is untestable without DNA. Germline V gives CDR1 SEHNR, CDR2 FQNEAQ (reference sequence). The CDR3 is 15 amino acids. This CDR3 is CASSPTDRLVTEAFF.

The chain carries TRBV4-1 and TRBJ1-5; the TRBD1 assignment by TCRdb is unverifiable without DNA. Germline V CDR1 and CDR2: MGHRA, YSYEKL. The length of the CDR3 is 13 residues. The CDR3 sequence: CASSQAIARGQFF.

The chain recombines TRBV12-2 with TRBJ2-7; the TCRdb call, TRBD1, lacks DNA for checking. TRBV12-2 is a pseudogene. CDR3 length: 17 amino acids. The CDR3 spells CASRLRGVQESSYEQYF.

The J gene is TRBJ2-7, the V gene TRBV27; TCRdb selects TRBD2, and the lack of DNA leaves this call unchecked. Germline CDR1 reads MNHEY; CDR2 reads SMNVEV (reference sequence). CDR3 length: 17 residues. The CDR3 here is CASSSSSLGRPEDEQYF.

The rearrangement joins TRBV4-1 to TRBJ2-7; TCRdb gives TRBD2 as the D gene, but with no DNA this cannot be confirmed. This CDR3 is 16 amino acids long. The germline V gene encodes CDR1 MGHRA and CDR2 YSYEKL. CDR3 sequence: CASSQASRTSLTEQYF.

The chain links TRBV5-1 to TRBJ2-1. CDR3 length: 12 residues. In germline, CDR1 is SGHRS, CDR2 YFSETQ. The CDR3 sequence: CASRETNGEQFF.

The chain recombines TRBV13 with TRBJ2-7; TCRdb outputs TRBD1, but without DNA this stays unchecked. CDR3 length: 14 amino acids. Germline CDR1 PRHDT, CDR2 FYEKMQ (reference sequence). The CDR3 spells CASSLPYKGVEQYF.

This sequence joins TRBV4-1 and TRBJ2-7; there is no DNA to check the TCRdb D call of TRBD2. This CDR3 comprises 15 residues. Germline CDR1 MGHRA, CDR2 YSYEKL. The CDR3 sequence is CASSQLTSGGYEQYF.

J is TRBJ2-7 and V is TRBV5-1; TCRdb indicates TRBD1, and absent DNA this call remains unverified. CDR1 and CDR2 (germline): SGHRS, YFSETQ. CDR3 length equals 15 residues. CDR3 amino acids: CASSLETGNAYEQYF.

V and J are TRBV6-5 and TRBJ2-1; TCRdb designates TRBD2, a call that cannot be tested without DNA. The CDR3 extends over 15 amino acids. Germline V gene lookup returns CDR1 MNHEY and CDR2 SVGAGI. The CDR3 loop reads CASSLSAEGPNEQFF.